This TCR beta chain was captured by sequencing in a study of Graves' ophthalmopathy and Graves' hyperthyroidism. As the template, RNA transcripts were used to amplify TCR beta CDR3 regions. The workflow started with a first-round RT-PCR run with HTBI primers and then moved on to a second-round multiplex PCR. One entry per CDR3 protein results from TCRdb running MiXCR on the multiplex PCR reads. The table shows 300,000 to 400,000 distinct CDR3 sequences, with 17% occurring only once. This clonotype was detected only once. This may be a read error, as it is one base from a much larger clone. Diagnosis used clinical symptoms, serum thyroxine, TRAb, thyroid ultrasound and orbital computed tomography. The CDR3 sequence is 13 residues long. In germline, CDR1 is SNHLY, CDR2 FYNNEI.

The chain uses TRBV2 and TRBJ2-4; TRBD2 might be the D (5 bases). The origin of this receptor is an adult man with Graves' ophthalmopathy. Sequencing was done on a sample of peripheral blood. The CDR3 is CASMSATGKTQHF. CDR3 nucleotide sequence: TGTGCCAGCATGTCCGCCACGGGGAAAACTCAGCACTTC.